These T cell receptor beta chains were read from a single sample in a study of blood T cell repertoires in COVID-19. The assay was immunoSEQ multiplex PCR, and TCRdb's table has in-frame clones only and misses some. This sample has around 140,000 clones, with around 80% found just once. Sequenced input: PBMCs or T cells enriched from blood (not recorded which). These receptor sequences come from a man in his forties or fifties with acute COVID-19. CDR3s include the opening cysteine and the closing phenylalanine or tryptophan. D genes are given only for firm matches. A clone size is listed for some rows: how often the clone was seen (once, few, many), or a class if it is expanded.

j_call v_call clone_size d_call cdr3_nt cdr3_aa
TRBJ1-4 TRBV19 NA TRBD1 TGTGCCGTCGGACAGGGGGCCGTTGAAAAACTGTTTTTT CAVGQGAVEKLFF
TRBJ1-6 TRBV5-1 NA NA TGCGCCAGCAGCTTGGGAGGATTCTCCTATAATTCACCCCTCCACTTT CASSLGGFSYNSPLHF
TRBJ2-6 TRBV19 NA NA TGTGCCAGTAGTCCGGGGGTTGGGGCCAACGTCCTGACTTTC CASSPGVGANVLTF
TRBJ2-7 TRBV5-1 NA TRBD2 TGCGCCAGCACTTTGGGGGAGGGCCGCGAGCAGTACTTC CASTLGEGREQYF
TRBJ1-2 TRBV3-1/TRBV3-2 NA NA TGTGCCAGCAGCCCTCAGGGGAACTATGGCTACACCTTC CASSPQGNYGYTF
TRBJ1-1 TRBV7-3 NA NA TGTGCCAGCAGCTTAACAGGGGACACTGAAGCTTTCTTT CASSLTGDTEAFF
TRBJ1-6 TRBV6-5 NA NA TGTGCCAGCAGTTACTCGCAGGGGAATAATTCACCCCTCCACTTT CASSYSQGNNSPLHF
TRBJ2-7 TRBV3-1/TRBV3-2 few NA TGTGCCAGCAGCCAAGATACAGGGCTCTACGAGCAGTACTTC CASSQDTGLYEQYF
TRBJ2-7 TRBV28 NA NA TGTGCCAGCAGCGTGACAGCCTACGAGCAGTACTTC CASSVTAYEQYF
TRBJ1-1 TRBV29-1 NA NA TGCAGCGTCGCCGGGACATTGAACACTGAAGCTTTCTTT CSVAGTLNTEAFF
TRBJ1-5 TRBV18 NA NA TGTGCCAGCTCACCCCTAGACGGTCAGCCCCAGCATTTT CASSPLDGQPQHF
TRBJ2-7 TRBV18 NA NA TGTGCCAGCTCACCTTCACAGGGAATAACCTACGAGCAGTACTTC CASSPSQGITYEQYF
TRBJ2-1 TRBV10-2 NA TRBD1 TGCGCCAGCAGTGATCTGACAGGGACGGGCTCCTACAATGAGCAGTTCTTC CASSDLTGTGSYNEQFF
TRBJ1-4 TRBV2 NA NA TGTGCCAGTAGACTAGGCGGCGAGGAAAAACTGTTTTTT CASRLGGEEKLFF